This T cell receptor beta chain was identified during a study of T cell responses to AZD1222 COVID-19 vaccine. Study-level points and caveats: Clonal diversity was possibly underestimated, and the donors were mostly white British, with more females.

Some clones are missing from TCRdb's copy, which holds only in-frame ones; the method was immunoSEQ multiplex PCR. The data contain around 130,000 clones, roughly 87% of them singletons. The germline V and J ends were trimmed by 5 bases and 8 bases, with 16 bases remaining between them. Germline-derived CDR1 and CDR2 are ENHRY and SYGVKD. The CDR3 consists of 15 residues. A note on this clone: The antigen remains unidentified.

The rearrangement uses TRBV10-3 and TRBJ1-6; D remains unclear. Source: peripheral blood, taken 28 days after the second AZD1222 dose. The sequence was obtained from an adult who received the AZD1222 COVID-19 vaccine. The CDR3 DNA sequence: TGTGCCATCAGTCGAAGTAACCCGAGGGATTCACCCCTCCACTTT. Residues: CAISRSNPRDSPLHF.